Shown below are 15 T cell receptor beta chains from a single sample sequenced in a study of regulatory T cells in long-lasting Graves disease. Construction of TCR beta libraries relied on iRepertoire HTBI primers and on Arm-PCR targeting CDR3 regions. From the multiplex PCR reads, TCRdb called clonotypes with MiXCR, one entry per CDR3 protein. The sample lists some 490,000 distinct CDR3 sequences, about 11% seen once, with over 7% in the top ten. The time point here: newly diagnosed GD, antithyroid drugs for less than 3 months. Scientists built the TCR library using RNA that was extracted from PBMCs. The data were also submitted as part of a second study, on T cells in Graves' hyperthyroidism and ophthalmopathy.

This sample comprised peripheral blood mononuclear cells (PBMCs), obtained at new diagnosis, from a patient treated with antithyroid drugs. All receptors derive from a woman aged 25 to 39 with Graves disease.

This clonotype has at least ten counts. The rearrangement uses TRBV18 and TRBJ2-1; TRBD2 agrees at 7 bases. The length of the CDR3 is 16 residues. Germline V gene sequence: CDR1 KGHSH, CDR2 LQKENI. The junction had 7 bases not matched to a gene; V was cut back by 3 bases and J by 2 bases. The CDR3 spells CASSPLREGTYNEQFF. In DNA, the CDR3 is TGTGCCAGCTCACCTTTGAGGGAGGGTACCTACAATGAGCAGTTCTTC.

This clonotype was seen at least ten times. The gene calls are TRBV30 and TRBJ2-3; 9 nucleotides match TRBD2. This CDR3 has 13 amino acids. In germline, CDR1 is GTSNPN, CDR2 SVGIG (reference sequence). V was pared by 0 bases and J by 6 bases, with 1 base of the junction left unmatched. The CDR3 is CAWSVSGSDTQYF. CDR3 coding DNA: TGTGCCTGGAGTGTTAGCGGGAGTGATACGCAGTATTTT.

The J gene is TRBJ2-1, the V gene TRBV9; TRBD1 might be the D (6 bases). This CDR3 is 13 amino acids long. In germline, CDR1 is SGDLS, CDR2 YYNGEE. Trimming left V 3 bases short and J 7 bases short, with 11 bases between. CDR3 in amino acids: CASSAYQGNEQFF. CDR3 nucleotides: TGTGCCAGCAGCGCCTATCAGGGGAATGAGCAGTTCTTC. The entire variable domain, with the rest obtained from reference TRBV9 and TRBJ2-1, is as follows: DSGVTQTPKHLITATGQRVTLRCSPRSGDLSVYWYQQSLDQGLQFLIQYYNGEERAKGNILERFSAQQFPDLHSELNLSSLELGDSALYFCASSAYQGNEQFFGPGTRLTVL.

This clonotype was picked up many times. The gene calls are TRBV27 and TRBJ1-5, with unresolved D. This CDR3 is 13 amino acids long. CDR1 and CDR2 from the germline V gene are MNHEY and SMNVEV (reference sequence). The V and J ends lost 6 bases and 0 bases respectively, with 6 bases between them. This CDR3 reads CASRPYSNQPQHF. In nucleotides, the CDR3 is TGTGCCAGCAGACCTTATAGCAATCAGCCCCAGCATTTT.

There are a few counts of this clonotype. The rearrangement links TRBV19 to TRBJ1-1; weak D call: TRBD1 (6 bases). This CDR3 has 14 amino acids. V lost 6 bases to trimming and J lost 7 bases, with 18 bases between them. In germline, CDR1 is LNHDA, CDR2 SQIVND (reference sequence). Here the CDR3 DNA reads TGTGCCAGTAGCACCCCCGGTGGGGGGCTTGAAGCTTTCTTT. Translating it yields CASSTPGGGLEAFF.

This clonotype was observed a few times. V and J are TRBV4-1 and TRBJ1-2; possibly TRBD1 for D (6 bases). The germline CDR1 and CDR2 sequences are MGHRA and YSYEKL. CDR3 length equals 15 residues. Trimming left V 2 bases short and J 6 bases short, with 16 bases between. Written as DNA, the CDR3 is TGCGCCAGCAGCCAACTGCCTATACAGGGACATGGCTACACCTTC. This encodes CASSQLPIQGHGYTF.

This clonotype was seen repeatedly, ten times or more. This chain links TRBV27 with TRBJ2-7; 8 bases align to TRBD1. Germline V gives CDR1 MNHEY, CDR2 SMNVEV (reference sequence). The CDR3 length is 16 residues. Trimming cost V 6 bases and J 1 base; bases outside gene matches: 11. CDR3 protein: CASRGLGTGGSYEQYF. The DNA for the CDR3 is TGTGCCAGCAGGGGGCTCGGGACAGGAGGGTCCTACGAGCAGTACTTC.

This clonotype has a count of ten or more. The chain employs TRBV18 and TRBJ2-2, with TRBD1 matching 7 bases. J gave up 7 bases and V 5 bases, and 4 bases lay outside the gene matches. The CDR3 consists of 13 residues. Germline CDR1 KGHSH, CDR2 LQKENI. The CDR3 loop reads CASSSTGSGELFF. The CDR3, as DNA: TGTGCCAGCTCATCGACAGGGAGCGGGGAGCTGTTTTTT. The variable domain in full, with the rest retrieved from reference TRBV18 and TRBJ2-2, is NAGVMQNPRHLVRRRGQEARLRCSPMKGHSHVYWYRQLPEEGLKFMVYLQKENIIDESGMPKERFSAEFPKEGPSILRIQQVVRGDSAAYFCASSSTGSGELFFGEGSRLTVL.

This clonotype was counted many times. CDR3 nucleotides: TGTGCCAGCAGTTTATCGGGACTAGCGGTAGATTCATCAGATACGCAGTATTTT. The encoded protein is CASSLSGLAVDSSDTQYF. The J gene is TRBJ2-3, the V gene TRBV28; 11 bases are shared with TRBD2. Trimming cost V 1 base and J 4 bases; bases outside gene matches: 10. Per germline, CDR1 MDHEN and CDR2 SYDVKM. The CDR3 spans 18 residues.

This clonotype was counted only a few times. The chain carries TRBV7-2 and TRBJ2-7; D may correspond to TRBD1 or TRBD2 (5 bases each). Germline V gives CDR1 SGHTA, CDR2 FQGNSA. Trimming removed 0 bases from V and 2 bases from J, with 14 bases in between. This CDR3 comprises 16 residues. CDR3 bases: TGTGCCAGCAGCTTAGCTTCGGGGACCGGTGCCTACGAGCAGTACTTC. Encoded protein: CASSLASGTGAYEQYF.

This clonotype appeared many times. The genes are TRBV28 and TRBJ2-1; perhaps TRBD1 as D (7 bases). Looked up from germline, CDR1 is MDHEN and CDR2 is SYDVKM. The CDR3 totals 20 residues. Trimming took 4 bases from V and 0 from J, leaving 25 bases between them. The CDR3: CASSSLEGQNLFSSYNEQFF. The DNA for the CDR3 is TGTGCCAGCAGTTCTCTGGAGGGACAGAACTTATTCAGCTCCTACAATGAGCAGTTCTTC.

In this sample, this clonotype turned up many times. This chain connects TRBV7-2 to TRBJ2-1; 13 bases are shared with TRBD2. The CDR3 has 20 amino acids. With V trimmed by 2 bases and J by 7 bases, 17 bases remained unmatched. Germline V lookup: CDR1 SGHTA, CDR2 FQGNSA. CDR3 in DNA: TGTGCCAGCAGCTTAAAGGCCTCCACCGGACTAGCGGGAGATTGGAATGAGCAGTTCTTC. Protein sequence: CASSLKASTGLAGDWNEQFF.

This clonotype occurred many times. This chain links TRBV2 with TRBJ2-7; D uncertain. The CDR3 runs 12 residues. The V gene's germline CDR1 is SNHLY and CDR2 FYNNEI. Deletions cut 3 bases from V and 3 bases from J, with 6 bases between. CDR3 protein: CASSDANYEQYF. CDR3 DNA sequence: TGTGCCAGCAGTGATGCAAACTACGAGCAGTACTTC. Looking up the rest from reference TRBV2 and TRBJ2-7 gives the full variable domain: EPEVTQTPSHQVTQMGQEVILRCVPISNHLYFYWYRQILGQKVEFLVSFYNNEISEKSEIFDDQFSVERPDGSNFTLKIRSTKLEDSAMYFCASSDANYEQYFGPGTRLTVT.

In this sample, this clonotype turned up once. The chain has TRBV4-1 and TRBJ2-6; weak D call: TRBD2 (5 bases). Per germline, CDR1 MGHRA and CDR2 YSYEKL. Trimming took off 4 bases at V and 4 bases at J, with 17 bases between the two ends. The CDR3 is made up of 17 amino acids. CDR3 sequence (DNA): TGCGCCAGCAGCCCCGGCCCAACTAGTTCCGGGGCCAACGTCCTGACTTTC. Its protein product is CASSPGPTSSGANVLTF.

There are many counts of this clonotype. The chain links TRBV20-1 to TRBJ1-4; possible D gene TRBD1, 6 bases. Trimming cost V 1 base and J 5 bases, with 14 bases left between them. Germline V gene sequence: CDR1 DFQATT, CDR2 SNEGSKA (reference sequence). The CDR3 totals 15 residues. CDR3 amino acids: CSARAFGQGNEKLFF. For the CDR3, the DNA is TGCAGTGCTAGAGCGTTTGGGCAGGGGAATGAAAAACTGTTTTTT.